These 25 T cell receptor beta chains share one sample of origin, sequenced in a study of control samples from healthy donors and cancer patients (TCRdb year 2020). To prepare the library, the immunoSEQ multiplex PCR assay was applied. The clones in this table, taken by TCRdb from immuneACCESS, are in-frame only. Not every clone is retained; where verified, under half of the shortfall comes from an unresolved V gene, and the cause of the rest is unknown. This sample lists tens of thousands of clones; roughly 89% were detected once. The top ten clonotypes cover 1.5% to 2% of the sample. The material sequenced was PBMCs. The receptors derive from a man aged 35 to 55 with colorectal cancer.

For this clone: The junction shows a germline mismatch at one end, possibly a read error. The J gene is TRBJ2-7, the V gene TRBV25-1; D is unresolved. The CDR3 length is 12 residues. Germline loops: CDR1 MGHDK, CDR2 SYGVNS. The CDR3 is CAGSEIPYEQYF. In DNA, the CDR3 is TGTGCCGGCAGTGAAATCCCGTACGAGCAGTACTTC.

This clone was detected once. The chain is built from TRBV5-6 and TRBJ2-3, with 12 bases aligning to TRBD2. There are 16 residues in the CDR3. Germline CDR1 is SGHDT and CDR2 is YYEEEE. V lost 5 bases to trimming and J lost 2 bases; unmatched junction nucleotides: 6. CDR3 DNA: TGTGCCAGCAGATTCGGACTAGCGGGGTACACAGATACGCAGTATTTT. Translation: CASRFGLAGYTDTQYF. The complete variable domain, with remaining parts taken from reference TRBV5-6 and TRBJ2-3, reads DAGVTQSPTHLIKTRGQQVTLRCSPKSGHDTVSWYQQALGQGPQFIFQYYEEEERQRGNFPDRFSGHQFPNYSSELNVNALLLGDSALYLCASRFGLAGYTDTQYFGPGTRLTVL.

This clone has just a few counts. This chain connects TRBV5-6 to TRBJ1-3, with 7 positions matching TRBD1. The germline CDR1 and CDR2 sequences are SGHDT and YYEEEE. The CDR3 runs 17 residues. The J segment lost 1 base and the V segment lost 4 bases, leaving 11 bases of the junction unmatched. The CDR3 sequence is CASSAVAGGFSGNTIYF. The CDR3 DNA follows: TGTGCCAGCAGCGCCGTAGCAGGGGGATTTTCTGGAAACACCATATATTTT.

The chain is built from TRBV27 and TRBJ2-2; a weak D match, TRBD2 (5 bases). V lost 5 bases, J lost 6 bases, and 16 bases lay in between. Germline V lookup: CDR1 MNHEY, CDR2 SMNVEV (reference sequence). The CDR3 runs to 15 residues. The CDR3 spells CASSGGVSEAGELFF. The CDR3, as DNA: TGTGCCAGCAGTGGTGGTGTTAGCGAGGCCGGGGAGCTGTTTTTT.

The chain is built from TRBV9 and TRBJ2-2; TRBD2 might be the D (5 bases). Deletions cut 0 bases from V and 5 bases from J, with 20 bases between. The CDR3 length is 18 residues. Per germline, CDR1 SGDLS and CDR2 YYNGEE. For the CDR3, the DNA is TGTGCCAGCAGCGTAGATAAGACGGGGAACGGGCGGACCGGGGAGCTGTTTTTT. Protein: CASSVDKTGNGRTGELFF.

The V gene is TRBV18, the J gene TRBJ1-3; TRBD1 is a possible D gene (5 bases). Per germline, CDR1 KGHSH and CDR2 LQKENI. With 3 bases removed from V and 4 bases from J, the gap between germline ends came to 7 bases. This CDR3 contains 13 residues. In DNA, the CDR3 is TGTGCCAGCTCACCGGGACGGGGAAACACCATATATTTT. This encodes CASSPGRGNTIYF. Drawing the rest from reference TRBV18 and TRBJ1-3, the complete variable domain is NAGVMQNPRHLVRRRGQEARLRCSPMKGHSHVYWYRQLPEEGLKFMVYLQKENIIDESGMPKERFSAEFPKEGPSILRIQQVVRGDSAAYFCASSPGRGNTIYFGEGSWLTVV.

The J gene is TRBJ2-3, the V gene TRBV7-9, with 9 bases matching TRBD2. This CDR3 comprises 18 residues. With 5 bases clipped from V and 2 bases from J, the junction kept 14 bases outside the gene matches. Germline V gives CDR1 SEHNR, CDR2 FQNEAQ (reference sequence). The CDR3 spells CASSQVGTSMGATDTQYF. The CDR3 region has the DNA TGTGCCAGCAGCCAAGTGGGGACTAGCATGGGGGCCACAGATACGCAGTATTTT.

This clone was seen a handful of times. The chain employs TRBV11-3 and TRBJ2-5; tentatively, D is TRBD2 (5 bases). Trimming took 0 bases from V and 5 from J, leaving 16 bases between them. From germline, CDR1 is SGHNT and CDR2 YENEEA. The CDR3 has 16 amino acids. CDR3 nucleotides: TGTGCCAGCAGCTTAGATCAGGAGGTAGCAAGTGAGACCCAGTACTTC. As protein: CASSLDQEVASETQYF.

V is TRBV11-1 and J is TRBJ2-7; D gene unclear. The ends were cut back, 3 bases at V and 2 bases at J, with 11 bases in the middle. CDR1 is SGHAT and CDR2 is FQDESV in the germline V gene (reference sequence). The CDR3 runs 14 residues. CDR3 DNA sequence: TGTGCCAGCAGCTTCGGACGAGGAGCCTACGAGCAGTACTTC. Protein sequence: CASSFGRGAYEQYF.

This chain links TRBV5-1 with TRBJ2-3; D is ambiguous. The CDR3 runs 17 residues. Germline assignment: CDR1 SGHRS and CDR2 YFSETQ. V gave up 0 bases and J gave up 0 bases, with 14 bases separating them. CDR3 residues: CASSLVIAPESTDTQYF. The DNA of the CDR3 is TGCGCCAGCAGCTTGGTGATAGCCCCTGAGAGCACAGATACGCAGTATTTT.

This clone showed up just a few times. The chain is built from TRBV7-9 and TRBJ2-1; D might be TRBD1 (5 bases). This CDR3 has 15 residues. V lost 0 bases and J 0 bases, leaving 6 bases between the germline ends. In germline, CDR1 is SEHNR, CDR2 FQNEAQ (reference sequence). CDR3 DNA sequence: TGTGCCAGCAGCTTAGCAGGGGACTCCTACAATGAGCAGTTCTTC. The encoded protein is CASSLAGDSYNEQFF.

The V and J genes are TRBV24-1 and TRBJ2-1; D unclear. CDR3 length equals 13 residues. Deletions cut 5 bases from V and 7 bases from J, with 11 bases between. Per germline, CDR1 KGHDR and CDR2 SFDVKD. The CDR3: CATSAGGRNEQFF. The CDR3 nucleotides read TGTGCCACCAGTGCGGGCGGACGGAATGAGCAGTTCTTC.

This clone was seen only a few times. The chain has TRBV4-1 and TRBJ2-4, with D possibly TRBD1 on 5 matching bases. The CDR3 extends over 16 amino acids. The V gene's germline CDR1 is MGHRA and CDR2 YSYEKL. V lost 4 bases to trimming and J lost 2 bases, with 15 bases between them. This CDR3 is CASSLYGAGTKNIQYF. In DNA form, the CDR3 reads TGCGCCAGCAGCCTTTATGGGGCCGGTACCAAAAACATTCAGTACTTC.

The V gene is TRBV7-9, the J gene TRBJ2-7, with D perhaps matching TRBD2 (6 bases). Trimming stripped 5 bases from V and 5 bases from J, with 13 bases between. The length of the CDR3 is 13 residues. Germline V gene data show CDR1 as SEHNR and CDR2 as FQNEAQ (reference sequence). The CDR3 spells CASSPLWGDEQYF. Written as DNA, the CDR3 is TGTGCCAGCAGCCCACTTTGGGGGGACGAGCAGTACTTC.

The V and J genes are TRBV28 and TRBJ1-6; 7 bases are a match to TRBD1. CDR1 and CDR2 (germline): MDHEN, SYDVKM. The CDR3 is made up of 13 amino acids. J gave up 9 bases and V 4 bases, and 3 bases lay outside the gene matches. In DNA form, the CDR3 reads TGTGCCAGCAGTTCCCACAGGGGTTCACCCCTCCACTTT. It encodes CASSSHRGSPLHF.

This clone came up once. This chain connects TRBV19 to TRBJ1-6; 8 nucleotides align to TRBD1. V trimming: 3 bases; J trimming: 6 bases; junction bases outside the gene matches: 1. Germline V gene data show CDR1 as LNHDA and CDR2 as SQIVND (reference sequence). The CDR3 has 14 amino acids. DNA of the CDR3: TGTGCCAGTAGTATCCAGGGGGCTAATTCACCCCTCCACTTT. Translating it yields CASSIQGANSPLHF.

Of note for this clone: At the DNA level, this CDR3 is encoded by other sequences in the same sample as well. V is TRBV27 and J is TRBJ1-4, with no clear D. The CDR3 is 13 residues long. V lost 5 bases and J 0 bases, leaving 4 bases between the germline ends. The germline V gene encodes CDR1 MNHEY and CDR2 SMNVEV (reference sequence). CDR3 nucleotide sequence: TGTGCCAGCAGTCTAGCAACTAATGAAAAACTGTTTTTT. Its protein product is CASSLATNEKLFF.

The CDR3 DNA reads TGCGCCAGCAGCTTAGGGACAGGGGCGTCCTCAAGAGTCGGCTACACCTTC. Translating it yields CASSLGTGASSRVGYTF. The rearrangement links TRBV5-1 to TRBJ1-2, with 10 bases identical to TRBD1. CDR1 is SGHRS and CDR2 is YFSETQ in the germline V gene. The CDR3 covers 17 residues. Trimming cost V 2 bases and J 8 bases; bases outside gene matches: 15.

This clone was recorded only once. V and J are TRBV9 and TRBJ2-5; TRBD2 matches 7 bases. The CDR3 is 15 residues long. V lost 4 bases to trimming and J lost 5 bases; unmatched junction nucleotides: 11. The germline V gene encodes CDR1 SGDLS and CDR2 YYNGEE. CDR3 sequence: CASSPNSDGRETQYF. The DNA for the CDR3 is TGTGCCAGCAGCCCTAATTCAGACGGGAGGGAGACCCAGTACTTC.

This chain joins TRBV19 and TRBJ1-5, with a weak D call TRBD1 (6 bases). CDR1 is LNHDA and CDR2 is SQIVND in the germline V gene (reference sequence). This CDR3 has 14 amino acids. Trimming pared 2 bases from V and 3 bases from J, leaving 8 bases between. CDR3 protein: CASSIRDTNQPQHF. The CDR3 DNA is TGTGCCAGTAGTATAAGGGACACCAATCAGCCCCAGCATTTT.

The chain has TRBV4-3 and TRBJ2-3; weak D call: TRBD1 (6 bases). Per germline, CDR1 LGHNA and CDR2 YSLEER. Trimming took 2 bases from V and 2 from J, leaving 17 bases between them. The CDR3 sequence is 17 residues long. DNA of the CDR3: TGCGCCAGCAGCCAAAGGGCCCCCAGGGGCATCACAGATACGCAGTATTTT. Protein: CASSQRAPRGITDTQYF.

CDR3 loop: CASSPGGTGEQPQHF. CDR3 nucleotide sequence: TGTGCCAGCAGCCCAGGGGGGACAGGAGAACAGCCCCAGCATTTT. The chain couples TRBV6-5 to TRBJ1-5, with 8 bases matching TRBD1. Germline lookup yields CDR1 MNHEY and CDR2 SVGAGI. The J segment lost 7 bases and the V segment lost 6 bases, leaving 11 bases of the junction unmatched. The CDR3 contains 15 residues.

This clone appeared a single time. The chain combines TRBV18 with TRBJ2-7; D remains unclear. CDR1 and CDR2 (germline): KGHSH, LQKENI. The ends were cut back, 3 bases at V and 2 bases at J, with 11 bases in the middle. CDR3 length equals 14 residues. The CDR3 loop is CASSPSDGPYEQYF. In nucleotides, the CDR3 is TGTGCCAGCTCACCCTCGGACGGACCCTACGAGCAGTACTTC.

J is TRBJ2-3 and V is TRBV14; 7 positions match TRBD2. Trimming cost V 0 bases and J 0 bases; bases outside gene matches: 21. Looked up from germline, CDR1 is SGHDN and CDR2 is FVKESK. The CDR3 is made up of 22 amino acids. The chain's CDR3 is CASSQDKSGIGFHVSSTDTQYF. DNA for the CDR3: TGTGCCAGCAGCCAAGACAAAAGCGGGATTGGATTTCACGTCTCTAGCACAGATACGCAGTATTTT.

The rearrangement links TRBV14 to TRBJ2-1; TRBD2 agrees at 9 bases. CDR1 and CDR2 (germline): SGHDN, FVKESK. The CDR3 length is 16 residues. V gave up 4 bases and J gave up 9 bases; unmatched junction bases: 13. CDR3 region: CASSPIGAGGGTEQFF. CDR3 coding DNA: TGTGCCAGCAGCCCGATTGGAGCGGGAGGAGGAACTGAGCAGTTCTTC.